This T cell receptor (beta chain) was obtained from a study of cytomegalovirus exposure and HLA in healthy donors. Study details: Genotyping showed around four fifths of roughly 400 donors falling in the Caucasian-associated ancestry cluster.

Overall study results and limits: In a later analysis, HLA-associated TCR beta chains were more clonally expanded than equally common others. Earlier findings revealed that most TCR beta V segments proved productive either about 87% or about 30% of the time. Immune exposure data for these donors was limited to CMV serostatus.

Notes on this clone: The target antigen is unknown.

60 Vbeta and 13 Jbeta primers were used in PCR. Sequencing was performed with immunoSEQ multiplex PCR; in TCRdb, only in-frame clones are kept and a portion is missing. The table records about 150,000 clones, around 84% of them present only once. This CDR3 region has 16 residues. With 5 bases removed from V and 0 bases from J, the gap between germline ends came to 17 bases. CDR1 is GTSNPN, CDR2 SVGIG, per germline (reference sequence). The specimen sequenced was PBMCs. This chain uses TRBV30 with TRBJ1-3; D gene uncertain. The sequence came from a woman in her forties in good health and CMV-seropositive. The CDR3 DNA reads TGTGCCTGGTCGCAGGACTGGAGAGACTCTGGAAACACCATATATTTT. Amino acids: CAWSQDWRDSGNTIYF. The whole variable domain, remainder taken from reference TRBV30 and TRBJ1-3, is SQTIHQWPATLVQPVGSPLSLECTVEGTSNPNLYWYRQAAGRGLQLLFYSVGIGQISSEVPQNLSASRPQDRQFILSSKKLLLSDSGFYLCAWSQDWRDSGNTIYFGEGSWLTVV.